These 21 T cell receptor beta chains share one sample of origin, sequenced in a study of Graves' ophthalmopathy and Graves' hyperthyroidism. The study amplified TCR beta CDR3 regions using RNA transcripts. First-round RT-PCR relied on HTBI primers, and a second-round multiplex PCR came next. TCRdb passed the multiplex PCR reads through MiXCR, listing each CDR3 protein once. The profile shows 500,000 to 700,000 distinct CDR3 sequences, less than 45% of them singletons. Material: peripheral blood or thyroid tissue (not recorded which). These receptors were taken from an adult man with Graves' hyperthyroidism.

Turning to this clonotype: This could be a read error, since a much larger clone is one nucleotide away. The conserved phenylalanine or tryptophan normally closing the CDR3 is absent here, so this likely arose from a read error. The V gene is TRBV4-1, the J gene TRBJ2-5; D may correspond to TRBD1 or TRBD2 (6 bases each). From germline, CDR1 is MGHRA and CDR2 YSYEKL. Trimming removed 10 bases at V and 3 bases at J, with 21 bases between. CDR3 length: 15 residues. In nucleotides, the CDR3 is TGCGCCAACCGACTAGGGACAAAAGTAAAAGAGACCCAGTACCTC. Its protein product is CANRLGTKVKETQYL.

This chain uses TRBV29-1 with TRBJ2-1; 7 nucleotides line up with TRBD2. The V gene's germline CDR1 is SQVTM and CDR2 ANQGSEA. CDR3 size: 14 residues. V trimming: 3 bases; J trimming: 3 bases; junction bases outside the gene matches: 5. The CDR3 DNA is TGCAGCGTTGACAGGGAGGGAATCTACAATGAGCAGTTCTTC. The encoded protein is CSVDREGIYNEQFF.

The V gene is TRBV6-6, the J gene TRBJ1-5, with a possible D match to TRBD1 (5 bases). Germline V gene data show CDR1 as MNHNY and CDR2 as SVGAGI (reference sequence). The CDR3 runs to 16 residues. V dropped 1 base and J dropped 4 bases, with 14 bases sitting between them. The CDR3 reads CASSYYIGGPNQPQHF. The CDR3 DNA reads as TGTGCCAGCAGTTACTACATTGGGGGACCGAATCAGCCCCAGCATTTT.

In its sample, this clonotype was seen a few times. This rearrangement joins TRBV2 to TRBJ1-1; D not certain. The CDR3 spans 17 residues. The germline V gene encodes CDR1 SNHLY and CDR2 FYNNEI. V lost 6 bases and J 0 bases, leaving 20 bases between the germline ends. The CDR3 sequence: CASSQDLIGPMNTEAFF. The CDR3 DNA reads TGTGCCAGCAGCCAAGATCTTATAGGGCCTATGAACACTGAAGCTTTCTTT.

The chain employs TRBV10-3 and TRBJ1-5; tentatively, D is TRBD1 (6 bases). CDR1 is ENHRY, CDR2 SYGVKD, per germline. V lost 6 bases to trimming and J lost 5 bases, with 14 bases between them. This CDR3 is 14 amino acids long. The CDR3 DNA is TGTGCCATCAGCCAAGGGGGTGGTCATCAGCCCCAGCATTTT. Residues: CAISQGGGHQPQHF.

In this sample, this clonotype turned up once. The CDR3 bases are TGCAGCGTGGGACAGGGGGCCCCACTGGGTGGCTACACCTTC. It translates to CSVGQGAPLGGYTF. The chain couples TRBV29-1 to TRBJ1-2, with 12 bases that match TRBD1. Trimming at V came to 6 bases and at J to 7 bases, leaving 9 bases not matched to a gene. Looked up from germline, CDR1 is SQVTM and CDR2 is ANQGSEA. The CDR3 totals 14 residues.

As to this clonotype: A much larger clone differs from this one at a single base, so this may be a read error. The rearrangement links TRBV9 to TRBJ2-5, with a possible D match to TRBD1 (6 bases). V gave up 3 bases and J gave up 2 bases, with 17 bases separating them. The CDR3 contains 16 residues. The germline V gene has CDR1 SGDLS and CDR2 YYNGEE. The CDR3 DNA sequence: TGTGCCAGCAGCGCACCCGCGACAGGCTCTCAAGAGACCCAGTACTTC. Translating it yields CASSAPATGSQETQYF.

The chain uses TRBV19 and TRBJ1-6; tentative D call: TRBD1 (5 bases). Germline assignment: CDR1 LNHDA and CDR2 SQIVND (reference sequence). The CDR3 totals 15 residues. V lost 3 bases and J 5 bases, leaving 11 bases between the germline ends. The CDR3 DNA follows: TGTGCCAGTAGTATGTTAGGGGTCGATAATTCACCCCTCCACTTT. This gives the protein CASSMLGVDNSPLHF.

The J gene is TRBJ1-5, the V gene TRBV20-1; D gene unclear. The length of the CDR3 is 12 residues. From germline, CDR1 is DFQATT and CDR2 SNEGSKA (reference sequence). V lost 3 bases to trimming and J lost 4 bases, with 7 bases between them. The CDR3 spells CSARDPNQPQHF. The DNA for the CDR3 is TGCAGTGCTAGGGACCCTAATCAGCCCCAGCATTTT.

This clonotype was counted at least ten times. The V gene is TRBV7-9, the J gene TRBJ1-2; D is undetermined. CDR3 length: 14 residues. In germline, CDR1 is SEHNR, CDR2 FQNEAQ (reference sequence). Between the trimmed V and J ends, which lost 1 base and 8 bases, there was a span of 14 bases. CDR3 residues: CASSLGEGLRGYTF. CDR3 in DNA: TGTGCCAGCAGCTTAGGTGAAGGACTGCGAGGCTACACCTTC.

CDR3 DNA sequence: TGTGCCAGCAGCTCGACTAGCGCGCTAGCAGATACGCAGTATTTT. Its protein product is CASSSTSALADTQYF. The chain joins TRBV7-8 to TRBJ2-3, with 8 bases that match TRBD2. Germline loops: CDR1 SGHVS, CDR2 FQNEAQ. The CDR3 consists of 15 residues. Losses at the gene ends were 4 bases for V and 4 bases for J; bases not matched to a gene: 7.

This clonotype was observed once. This clone may be a read error of a much larger clone one base away. The V gene is TRBV7-9, the J gene TRBJ2-7; 8 nucleotides align to TRBD1. The CDR3 runs 15 residues. J gave up 0 bases and V 8 bases, and 9 bases lay outside the gene matches. The germline V gene encodes CDR1 SEHNR and CDR2 FQNEAQ (reference sequence). The CDR3 sequence: CASGITGGSSYEQYF. The DNA of the CDR3 is TGTGCCAGCGGCATCACAGGGGGAAGCTCCTACGAGCAGTACTTC. Together with reference TRBV7-9 and TRBJ2-7, the CDR3 gives the full variable domain: DTGVSQNPRHKITKRGQNVTFRCDPISEHNRLYWYRQTLGQGPEFLTYFQNEAQLEKSRLLSDRFSAERPKGSFSTLEIQRTEQGDSAMYLCASGITGGSSYEQYFGPGTRLTVT.

In its sample, this clonotype was seen many times. This rearrangement joins TRBV7-8 to TRBJ2-7, with no clear D. The V and J ends lost 2 bases and 0 bases respectively, with 14 bases between them. The CDR3 sequence is 16 residues long. Germline V CDR1 and CDR2: SGHVS, FQNEAQ. The CDR3 DNA sequence: TGTGCCAGCAGCTTATTGGAAGTGACTCGCTCCTACGAGCAGTACTTC. This codes for CASSLLEVTRSYEQYF.

The gene calls are TRBV29-1 and TRBJ1-2; D not certain. Between the trimmed V and J ends, which lost 3 bases and 5 bases, there was a span of 19 bases. This CDR3 has 15 amino acids. CDR1 and CDR2 (germline): SQVTM, ANQGSEA. The CDR3 spells CSVDGGSKSSYGYTF. CDR3 coding DNA: TGCAGCGTTGACGGTGGGAGCAAATCCTCTTATGGCTACACCTTC.

A remark on this clonotype: An end of the junction differs from the germline gene, which may be a read error. The rearrangement links TRBV7-7 to TRBJ1-5, with D possibly being TRBD1 (5 bases). The V gene's germline CDR1 is SSHAT and CDR2 FNYEAQ (reference sequence). The CDR3 loop spans 13 amino acids. Here the CDR3 DNA reads TGTGCTAGCAGCTTAAACCAGGACAAGACCCAGCATTTT. It translates to CASSLNQDKTQHF.

In its sample, this clonotype was seen many times. The J gene is TRBJ2-7, the V gene TRBV7-8, with D possibly matching TRBD2 (5 bases). The germline gives CDR1 SGHVS, CDR2 FQNEAQ. The CDR3 covers 15 residues. V was clipped by 5 bases and J by 3 bases, with 17 bases between them. This CDR3 reads CASSLDGGRIYEQYF. The CDR3 nucleotides read TGTGCCAGCAGCCTGGATGGAGGCCGGATCTACGAGCAGTACTTC.

The chain combines TRBV29-1 with TRBJ1-3; 9 bases are shared with TRBD1. The V and J ends lost 6 bases and 2 bases, in that order; junction bases with no gene match: 5. Looked up from germline, CDR1 is SQVTM and CDR2 is ANQGSEA. The CDR3 length is 14 residues. In DNA, the CDR3 is TGCAGCGTGGATGGACAGGGGCCTGGAAACACCATATATTTT. Translation: CSVDGQGPGNTIYF.

This clonotype was seen at least ten times. This chain joins TRBV11-3 and TRBJ2-7; TRBD1 matches at 10 bases. V gave up 5 bases and J gave up 3 bases; unmatched junction bases: 7. The CDR3 has 15 residues. Germline values: CDR1 SGHNT, CDR2 YENEEA. In DNA, the CDR3 is TGTGCCAGCAGCCCCGGGACAGGGGTTGGCTACGAGCAGTACTTC. Residues: CASSPGTGVGYEQYF.

V is TRBV19 and J is TRBJ2-7; no definite D call. CDR1 and CDR2 from the germline V gene are LNHDA and SQIVND (reference sequence). Trimming took off 4 bases at V and 4 bases at J, with 17 bases between the two ends. CDR3 length equals 15 residues. The CDR3 region is CASSTHLLWSYEQYF. Here the CDR3 DNA reads TGTGCCAGTAGTACGCATTTATTATGGTCGTACGAGCAGTACTTC.

V gene TRBV5-8 combines with J gene TRBJ1-1; tentative D call: TRBD1 (6 bases). The CDR3 is 15 residues long. Trimming left V 0 bases short and J 2 bases short, with 11 bases between. Per the germline V gene, CDR1 is SGHTS and CDR2 is YDEGEE. For the CDR3, the DNA is TGTGCCAGCAGCTTGGAGGGGGGAGGAAACACTGAAGCTTTCTTT. It is translated as CASSLEGGGNTEAFF.

This clonotype was counted many times. The chain has TRBV5-6 and TRBJ1-1, with a weak D call TRBD1 (5 bases). Trimming removed 4 bases from V and 2 bases from J, with 18 bases in between. The CDR3 sequence is 16 residues long. The V gene's germline CDR1 is SGHDT and CDR2 YYEEEE. Here the CDR3 reads CASSPQMGRGNTEAFF. The CDR3 nucleotides are TGTGCCAGCAGCCCCCAGATGGGGAGGGGAAACACTGAAGCTTTCTTT. The whole variable domain, filled in from reference TRBV5-6 and TRBJ1-1, reads DAGVTQSPTHLIKTRGQQVTLRCSPKSGHDTVSWYQQALGQGPQFIFQYYEEEERQRGNFPDRFSGHQFPNYSSELNVNALLLGDSALYLCASSPQMGRGNTEAFFGQGTRLTVV.